This T cell receptor beta chain came from a study of shared clonotypes between healthy human individuals (TCRdb year 2020). In terms of the full investigation: A few men and two women, aged 18 to 49 years, made up the cohort. Each donor's leukapheresis produced roughly between roughly 0.85 and 9.5 billion PBMCs. To estimate repertoire size and how much clonotypes are shared between individuals, the study performed deep sequencing of blood TCR repertoires from 4 to 6 healthy adults. Per donor, three plates each were used for CD4 naive and CD4 memory, two for CD8 naive, and one for CD8 memory. Libraries were prepared and TCR repertoires were sequenced by different laboratories using diverse techniques, in order to increase sequencing depth and limit assay-specific biases.

Using the deep immunoSEQ assay, multiplex PCR amplified TCR CDR3 regions from genomic DNA. For each cell subset, the extracted genomic DNA was distributed evenly across all wells of several immunoSEQ 96-well plates, and each plate served as one replicate. For sorted subsets, approximately 0.2 ug of genomic DNA, equivalent to 25,000 to 35,000 T cell genomes, went into each replicate PCR. Purified libraries were quantified with a Qubit 3.0 fluorometer, sized on a Bioanalyzer 2100, and re-quantified with the KAPA Library Quantification kit. A separate single-read 150-cycle Illumina NextSeq 550 flow cell was used to sequence each immunoSEQ 96-well plate. As for how the authors treated the data: Because only junctional sequences without quality scores were contained in the immunoSEQ output, filtering matching that applied to full-length reads could not be performed. Sequences were annotated with PyIR, a Python wrapper for IgBLAST v1.9, using IMGT germline references to assign V/J genes and CDR3. Reads with weak V/J assignments (E-value above 1e-6), missing CDR3, stop codons, out-of-frame junctions, or ambiguous translated residues were removed. V3J clonotypes were defined as sequences sharing the same inferred V gene, J gene, and CDR3 amino acid sequence. Percentage overlap between repertoires was calculated by dividing the number of shared unique clonotypes by the size of the smaller repertoire. RTK rarefaction, the Chao1 estimator, and Recon v2.1 estimates of unobserved clonotypes were used to assess repertoire richness. Generation probabilities were computed with OLGA for all TCRbeta clonotypes obtained by the gDNA method from four donors. TCRdb mirrors the immuneACCESS table, restricted to in-frame sequences. Some clones are absent from its copies; in checked studies, under half trace to an unresolved V gene, and the reason for the others is unknown. D and trimming were read from the DNA, whereas the V and J calls and clone size are those reported in that table. The sample table lists over 700,000 clones, roughly 72% of them with a count of one. Around 1.8% of the sample comes from the top ten.

As regards this clone: The clone's antigen remains unknown. No much larger clonotype is one base removed from it; base qualities were not supplied.

Its CDR3 holds 14 amino acids, cysteine through phenylalanine. CDR3 DNA is the only sequence kept; it has 42 bases, read in frame from the first base. The germline V end is reduced by 4 bases and the J end by 2 bases; junction bases left unmatched: 2. For CDR1 and CDR2, the germline V gene lists MGHRA and YSYEKL. Healthy HIV-negative adults with no recently reported acute infections or vaccinations were included as donors. Only Caucasian adults living in Nashville, Tennessee, USA were represented among the donors. CD4+ T cells were enriched by magnetic negative selection; naive cells were then positively selected on CD45RA, and the negative fraction formed the memory subset. Blood was obtained by leukapheresis, after which PBMCs were separated by Ficoll-Histopaque density gradient centrifugation and cryopreserved in liquid nitrogen vapor phase. Analytical flow cytometry was used to check the purity and quantity of every magnetically sorted T cell population. From each sorted fraction, genomic DNA was isolated and quantified by UV absorbance on a Nanodrop 2000c.

The paper's findings and limits, for the study overall: Sampling was restricted to blood, and TCR repertoires in tissue are likely to differ from TCR repertoires in blood. Clonotypes shared by all four sorted-subset donors showed higher generation probabilities than non-shared clonotypes. Pairwise subsampling led to the expectation that sequencing depth would affect the degree of clonotype sharing among donors. Across four donors, approximately 4.9% of naive CD4, over 3% of naive CD8, 2.3% of memory CD4, and roughly 0.4% of memory CD8 clonotypes were shared. Because the study included only a small number of donors, the genetic and exposure-history diversity represented was limited. Estimated clonotype richness was generally larger for naive than for memory subsets. Rarefaction of sorted-subset datasets indicated incomplete sequencing despite the large sequencing depth.

The rearrangement combines TRBV4-1 with TRBJ2-5, and TRBD1 matches 9 of the central bases. The source material was memory CD4+ T cells sorted from blood. Taken with the paper, the label for cell subset or site translates to: CD45RA-negative fraction. The clonotype originates from a woman aged 25 to 39 in good health. The CDR3 region has the sequence CASSRDRGQETQYF. Read as DNA, the sequence is TGCGCCAGCAGCCGCGACAGGGGGCAAGAGACCCAGTACTTC.